The clone carrying this T cell receptor (beta chain) has ten or more counts. The roughly 17-31 mg bulk tissue piece was not sorted before simultaneous RNA and DNA extraction. TCR beta cDNA came from roughly 0.45 ug total RNA, primed with a constant-region primer. Three rounds of nested multiplex PCR with slightly modified ARM-PCR produced TCR beta libraries. A C-beta reverse primer was combined with TRBV1-TRBV30 forward primers in the first two PCR rounds, and each round had around 10 cycles. Each CDR3 protein gets one entry after TCRdb re-called the multiplex PCR reads with MiXCR. The data show 90,000 to 100,000 distinct CDR3 sequences, around 63% seen once. This sample was included in a study of tumor-infiltrating lymphocytes in primary liver carcinoma. Study information: Samples gave roughly 3.65 to 7.13 million productive TCRbeta reads, similar across tissue types.

The V gene lost 1 base and the J gene lost 4 bases, with 5 bases spanning the gap. Germline assignment: CDR1 GTSNPN and CDR2 SVGIG (reference sequence). CDR3 size: 12 residues. The clonotype comes from a woman in her fifties or sixties with primary liver carcinoma and hepatitis B virus infection. The chain has TRBV30 and TRBJ2-1; D is ambiguous. The sample taken for sequencing was liver tumor tissue from sampling region 5. Subset in this sample: tumor region T5, tumor centre. CDR3 residues: CAWSAGYNEQFF. The CDR3 nucleotides are TGTGCCTGGAGTGCCGGATACAATGAGCAGTTCTTC.